The 20 T cell receptor beta chains presented below share a single source sample, sequenced in a study of T cells expressing NK-cell markers. TCRdb reprocessed the 5' RACE reads; each CDR3 protein has one entry and no DNA is given. This repertoire includes about 170,000 distinct CDR3 sequences. The sample consisted of blood T cells: a sorted CD56 or NKG2C T cell subset, CD4+ or CD8+ T cells, or bulk PBMC T cells (not recorded which). These TCRs come from a man aged 18-70 years in good health.

The V call is TRBV12-3 or TRBV12-4, the J call TRBJ2-7; as DNA is missing, the TRBD2 call by TCRdb cannot be tested. The CDR3 sequence is 16 residues long. The CDR3 loop is CASSHWGLAGVKEQYF.

The V and J genes are TRBV4-1 and TRBJ1-2; TCRdb reports TRBD1, a call that lacks DNA to check it against. CDR1 and CDR2 (germline): MGHRA, YSYEKL. The CDR3 contains 16 residues. CDR3: CASSQTVSRDSVGYTF.

The rearrangement uses TRBV19 and TRBJ2-1; the TCRdb call, TRBD1, lacks DNA for checking. Germline CDR1 and CDR2: LNHDA and SQIVND (reference sequence). The CDR3 spans 15 residues. CDR3 region: CASSARDRGDNEQFF.

The V gene is TRBV30, the J gene TRBJ2-7; without DNA, the TCRdb call of TRBD1 cannot be checked. Germline V lookup: CDR1 GTSNPN, CDR2 SVGIG (reference sequence). This CDR3 spans 17 amino acids. The CDR3 sequence is CAWRELTGTGLTYEQYF.

The chain joins TRBV9 to TRBJ2-1; checking the TCRdb D call of TRBD1 is not possible without DNA. The CDR3 has 16 residues. Germline values: CDR1 SGDLS, CDR2 YYNGEE. Here the CDR3 reads CASSVDGQGANNEQFF.

The chain has TRBV5-1 and TRBJ2-3; TCRdb outputs TRBD1, but without DNA this stays unchecked. CDR1 is SGHRS and CDR2 is YFSETQ in the germline V gene. The length of the CDR3 is 16 residues. The CDR3 reads CASSLPPVRGTDTQYF.

This chain links TRBV18 with TRBJ2-7; TCRdb proposes TRBD2, but this gene call is untestable without DNA. The CDR3 covers 15 residues. Germline CDR1 reads KGHSH; CDR2 reads LQKENI. CDR3 in amino acids: CASSRTTGEQREQYF.

The rearrangement uses TRBV4-2 and TRBJ2-5; TCRdb selects TRBD1, and the lack of DNA leaves this call unchecked. Germline V CDR1 and CDR2: LGHNA, YNFKEQ. The CDR3 contains 15 residues. CDR3 sequence reads: CASSQDSGTRETQYF.

The CDR3 sequence: CASSPAGLAGAYEQYF. The gene calls are TRBV5-1 and TRBJ2-7; the TCRdb call, TRBD2, lacks DNA for checking. Germline CDR1 and CDR2: SGHRS and YFSETQ. The CDR3 sequence is 16 residues long.

The chain links TRBV5-1 to TRBJ2-7; the D gene TCRdb calls, TRBD2, cannot be checked with no DNA. CDR3 length: 15 amino acids. Germline V gives CDR1 SGHRS, CDR2 YFSETQ. The CDR3 loop is CASSLGTSGYYEQYF. The full variable domain, with the rest looked up from reference TRBV5-1 and TRBJ2-7, is KAGVTQTPRYLIKTRGQQVTLSCSPISGHRSVSWYQQTPGQGLQFLFEYFSETQRNKGNFPGRFSGRQFSNSRSEMNVSTLELGDSALYLCASSLGTSGYYEQYFGPGTRLTVT.

The rearrangement joins TRBV12-3 or TRBV12-4 to TRBJ1-1; TCRdb outputs TRBD1, but without DNA this stays unchecked. This CDR3 spans 14 amino acids. The CDR3 protein is CASSLTGGFTEAFF.

J is TRBJ2-1 and V is TRBV19; TCRdb's D gene call, TRBD1, goes unchecked for lack of DNA. Germline V gene lookup returns CDR1 LNHDA and CDR2 SQIVND (reference sequence). The CDR3 runs to 12 residues. This chain's CDR3 is CASSIDAWAWFF.

The chain has TRBV5-4 and TRBJ2-5; TCRdb's D gene call, TRBD2, goes unchecked for lack of DNA. Germline V gives CDR1 SGHNT, CDR2 YYREEE (reference sequence). The length of the CDR3 is 16 residues. The CDR3 protein is CASSWGGRGPQETQYF.

The V and J genes are TRBV28 and TRBJ2-1. CDR3 length: 17 amino acids. Per germline, CDR1 MDHEN and CDR2 SYDVKM. CDR3 sequence reads: CASSLTWTVEYYNEQFF.

The chain couples TRBV24-1 to TRBJ2-1; the TRBD1 assignment by TCRdb is unverifiable without DNA. Per the germline V gene, CDR1 is KGHDR and CDR2 is SFDVKD. The CDR3 is 13 amino acids. CDR3 residues: CATSGRGPNEQFF.

The rearrangement uses TRBV28 and TRBJ2-1; TCRdb designates TRBD1, a call that cannot be tested without DNA. CDR1 is MDHEN, CDR2 SYDVKM, per germline. This CDR3 is built from 13 residues. The chain's CDR3 is CASSLSGLAEQFF. Complete variable domain (other parts from reference TRBV28 and TRBJ2-1): DVKVTQSSRYLVKRTGEKVFLECVQDMDHENMFWYRQDPGLGLRLIYFSYDVKMKEKGDIPEGYSVSREKKERFSLILESASTNQTSMYLCASSLSGLAEQFFGPGTRLTVL.

The rearrangement links TRBV12-3 or TRBV12-4 to TRBJ2-1. This CDR3 has 13 amino acids. Here the CDR3 reads CASSFRGLNEQFF.

The genes are TRBV11-2 and TRBJ2-5; without DNA, the TCRdb call of TRBD1 cannot be checked. The CDR3 runs 16 residues. The germline CDR1 and CDR2 sequences are SGHAT and FQNNGV. The CDR3 is CASSGMGDIDQETQYF.

The chain is built from TRBV7-6 and TRBJ2-1; TCRdb designates TRBD2, a call that cannot be tested without DNA. Germline CDR1 is SGHVS and CDR2 is FNYEAQ. The CDR3 runs to 15 residues. The CDR3 sequence is CASSRLAGGRNEQFF.

The chain recombines TRBV5-1 with TRBJ1-6. The CDR3 covers 15 residues. CDR1 is SGHRS and CDR2 is YFSETQ in the germline V gene. CDR3 region: CASSPSSELNSPLHF.